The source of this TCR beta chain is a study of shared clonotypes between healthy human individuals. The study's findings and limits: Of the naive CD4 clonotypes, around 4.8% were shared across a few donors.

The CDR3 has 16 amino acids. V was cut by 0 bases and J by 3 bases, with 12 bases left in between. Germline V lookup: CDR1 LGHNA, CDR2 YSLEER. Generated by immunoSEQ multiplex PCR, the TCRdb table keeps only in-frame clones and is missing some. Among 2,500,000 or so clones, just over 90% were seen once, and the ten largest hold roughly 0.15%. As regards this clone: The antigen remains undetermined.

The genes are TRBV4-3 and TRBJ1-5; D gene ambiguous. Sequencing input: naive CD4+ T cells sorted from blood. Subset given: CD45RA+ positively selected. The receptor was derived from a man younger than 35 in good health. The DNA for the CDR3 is TGCGCCAGCAGCCAAGAGTGGCCAGTCTTCAATCAGCCCCAGCATTTT. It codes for CASSQEWPVFNQPQHF.